This T cell receptor (beta chain) comes out of a study of response to subunit inactivated influenza vaccine. Notes on the study in general: Each seasonal flu vaccination may recruit only limited new T cells, authors suggested.

This clonotype was found a few times. Its antigen is currently unknown. Via MiXCR, TCRdb re-called the RT-PCR reads, giving one row per CDR3 protein. The sample has around 500,000 distinct CDR3 sequences; approximately 9.9% are singletons. Germline V gene data show CDR1 as SGHTS and CDR2 as YDEGEE. The V gene end was trimmed by 4 bases and the J gene end by 4 bases; junction bases not matched to a gene: 9. The CDR3 length is 16 residues. The TCR was taken from a man aged 50-60 years who received an inactivated influenza vaccine. The rearrangement joins TRBV5-8 to TRBJ2-1, with 9 nucleotides matching TRBD2. Source: PBMCs from blood, taken roughly 45 days after vaccination. DNA of the CDR3: TGTGCCAGCAGCCTAAATAGCGGGAGCGGGTACAATGAGCAGTTCTTC. Translated: CASSLNSGSGYNEQFF.